Listed here is a single TCR beta chain. What antigen it recognizes has not been identified. Per-nucleotide qualities are absent, and no much larger clonotype sits a single base away. The donors were healthy, HIV-negative adults who had no recently reported acute infections or vaccinations. Every donor was a Caucasian adult living in Nashville, Tennessee, USA. CD4+ T cells were enriched through magnetic negative selection, after which naive cells were positively selected on CD45RA and the remaining negative fraction served as the memory subset. Blood was collected by leukapheresis, and PBMCs were isolated by Ficoll-Histopaque density gradient centrifugation and then cryopreserved in liquid nitrogen vapor phase. Purity and quantity of every magnetically sorted T cell population were checked by analytical flow cytometry. Genomic DNA was isolated from each sorted fraction and quantified by UV absorbance on a Nanodrop 2000c.

Clipping removes 0 bases from V and 6 bases from J, with 6 as the unmatched junction base count. Its CDR3 holds 15 amino acids, cysteine through phenylalanine. Only the CDR3 DNA is retained, 45 bases long and in frame from the first base. In the germline V gene, CDR1 corresponds to SGHRS and CDR2 to YFSETQ. Using the deep immunoSEQ assay, multiplex PCR amplified TCR CDR3 regions from genomic DNA. Extracted genomic DNA from each cell subset was distributed evenly across all wells of several immunoSEQ 96-well plates, and each plate was treated as a replicate. For sorted subsets, each replicate PCR was loaded with 200 ng genomic DNA, equivalent to 30,000 to 35,000 T cell genomes. The purified libraries were quantified using a Qubit 3.0 fluorometer, sized with a Bioanalyzer 2100, and then quantified again using the KAPA Library Quantification kit. Each immunoSEQ 96-well plate was sequenced on its own single-read 150-cycle Illumina NextSeq 550 flow cell. Under the source paper's analysis protocol: Because only junctional sequences without quality scores were contained in the immunoSEQ output, filtering matching that applied to full-length reads could not be performed. To assign V/J genes and CDR3, sequences were annotated against IMGT germline references using PyIR, a Python wrapper for IgBLAST v1.9. Any read was removed if the V/J assignment was weak (E-value above 1e-6), the CDR3 was missing, or the read contained stop codons, out-of-frame junctions, or ambiguous translated residues. V3J clonotypes were defined as sequences sharing the same inferred V gene, J gene, and CDR3 amino acid sequence. To compute the percentage overlap between repertoires, the number of shared unique clonotypes was divided by the size of the smaller repertoire. Richness of each repertoire was evaluated using RTK rarefaction, the Chao1 estimator, and Recon v2.1 estimates of unobserved clonotypes. Generation probabilities for all TCRbeta clonotypes obtained by the gDNA method from a handful of donors were computed using OLGA. In TCRdb, the immuneACCESS table is reduced to in-frame sequences with V and J assigned. These tables do not hold every clone; where another copy was compared, an unresolved V gene accounts for under half, and the others remain unexplained. D and trimming were read from the DNA, whereas the V and J calls and clone size are those reported in that table. The sample table contains about 2.3 million clones; only one count was recorded for about 92% of them. The ten top clones hold roughly 0.36% of the sample.

This record belongs to a study of shared clonotypes between healthy human individuals (dated by TCRdb to the early 2020s). Regarding the complete study: A couple of women and a few men aged 18 to 49 years were included in the cohort. For each donor, CD4 naive and CD4 memory were each run on three plates, CD8 naive on two plates, and CD8 memory on one plate. Each donor's leukapheresis produced roughly between roughly 0.94 and 9.5 billion PBMCs. To increase sequencing depth and limit assay-specific biases, TCR repertoire library preparation and sequencing were carried out by different laboratories using diverse techniques. The study deeply sequenced blood TCR repertoires of five healthy adults to estimate repertoire size and the extent of clonotype sharing between individuals.

The full study reports these points: Clonotypes shared by all four sorted-subset donors showed higher generation probabilities than non-shared clonotypes. Sampling was restricted to blood, and TCR repertoires in tissue are likely to differ from TCR repertoires in blood. Pairwise subsampling led to the expectation that sequencing depth would affect the degree of clonotype sharing among donors. The genetic and exposure-history diversity represented was limited by the small number of donors. Naive subsets generally had larger estimated clonotype richness than memory subsets. Incomplete sequencing was indicated by rarefaction of sorted-subset datasets, despite the large sequencing depth. When a few donors were compared, the shared fraction of clonotypes was around 5% for naive CD4, less than 4% for naive CD8, 2.3% for memory CD4, and 0.35% to 0.5% for memory CD8.

The source material was naive CD4+ T cells from PBMCs. In light of the paper, this sample's cell subset or site label describes: CD45RA+ positively selected. The receptor chain draws on TRBV5-1 and TRBJ2-1; 7 central bases correspond to TRBD2. The receptor's source is a man between 18 and 29 years old in good health. Some clones in this sample may be carry-over from other donors' samples. CDR3 protein: CASSLVTREGNEQFF. The DNA is as follows: TGCGCCAGCAGCTTGGTAACCAGGGAGGGCAATGAGCAGTTCTTC.